This passage covers 31 T cell receptor beta chains from one sample sequenced in a study of cytomegalovirus exposure and HLA in healthy donors. Primers: 60 Vbeta forward and 13 Jbeta reverse. Produced via immunoSEQ multiplex PCR; TCRdb's table is partial and in-frame only. The sample comprises 40,000 or so clones, approximately 86% of which are singletons, and roughly 8% rests with the top ten. Source material: PBMCs. The receptors stem from a woman aged 40-49 years in good health and CMV-seropositive.

The V call is TRBV7-9, the J call TRBJ2-1; the match to TRBD1 covers 8 bases. Trimming took 5 bases from V and 4 from J; bases not matched to a gene: 7. This CDR3 comprises 15 residues. The germline V gene has CDR1 SEHNR and CDR2 FQNEAQ (reference sequence). The CDR3 sequence is CASSIDRGTYNEQFF. CDR3 DNA: TGTGCCAGCAGCATCGACAGGGGAACTTACAATGAGCAGTTCTTC. Variable domain in full (rest from reference TRBV7-9 and TRBJ2-1): DTGVSQNPRHKITKRGQNVTFRCDPISEHNRLYWYRQTLGQGPEFLTYFQNEAQLEKSRLLSDRFSAERPKGSFSTLEIQRTEQGDSAMYLCASSIDRGTYNEQFFGPGTRLTVL.

V gene TRBV7-9 combines with J gene TRBJ1-1, with D perhaps TRBD1 (5 bases). The germline V and J ends were trimmed by 5 bases and 7 bases, with 11 bases remaining between them. CDR1 and CDR2 from the germline V gene are SEHNR and FQNEAQ (reference sequence). The CDR3 sequence is 12 residues long. CDR3 amino acids: CASSNKQVEAFF. CDR3 nucleotides: TGTGCCAGCAGCAATAAACAGGTTGAAGCTTTCTTT.

The V call is TRBV19, the J call TRBJ2-1, with 8 bases fitting TRBD2. The CDR3 is 15 residues long. After removal of 7 bases from V and 3 bases from J, the junction contained 8 bases not matched to a gene. Germline CDR1 and CDR2: LNHDA and SQIVND (reference sequence). CDR3 bases: TGTGCCAGTACCTCCGGGACTAGAATCTACAATGAGCAGTTCTTC. Protein: CASTSGTRIYNEQFF.

The genes are TRBV18 and TRBJ1-5, with D possibly being TRBD1 (5 bases). V lost 6 bases, J lost 2 bases, and 11 bases lay in between. Per germline, CDR1 KGHSH and CDR2 LQKENI. The CDR3 totals 14 residues. CDR3 coding DNA: TGTGCCAGCTCCACGGGGGGGGGCAATCAGCCCCAGCATTTT. This translates into CASSTGGGNQPQHF. Full variable domain (missing parts from reference TRBV18 and TRBJ1-5): NAGVMQNPRHLVRRRGQEARLRCSPMKGHSHVYWYRQLPEEGLKFMVYLQKENIIDESGMPKERFSAEFPKEGPSILRIQQVVRGDSAAYFCASSTGGGNQPQHFGDGTRLSIL.

The chain recombines TRBV7-9 with TRBJ1-1; D is unresolved. Germline V gives CDR1 SEHNR, CDR2 FQNEAQ (reference sequence). The V gene lost 3 bases and the J gene lost 5 bases, with 13 bases spanning the gap. This CDR3 contains 14 residues. CDR3 nucleotides: TGTGCCAGCAGCTTTTTAACCGTAGAAACTGAAGCTTTCTTT. Residues: CASSFLTVETEAFF. The whole variable domain, remainder taken from reference TRBV7-9 and TRBJ1-1, is DTGVSQNPRHKITKRGQNVTFRCDPISEHNRLYWYRQTLGQGPEFLTYFQNEAQLEKSRLLSDRFSAERPKGSFSTLEIQRTEQGDSAMYLCASSFLTVETEAFFGQGTRLTVV.

This rearrangement joins TRBV7-9 to TRBJ2-1, with 10 bases that match TRBD1. J gave up 13 bases and V 5 bases, and 14 bases lay outside the gene matches. This CDR3 comprises 15 residues. CDR1 and CDR2 from the germline V gene are SEHNR and FQNEAQ (reference sequence). The CDR3 DNA follows: TGTGCCAGCAGCACGGCTTTGGGACAGGGGTTGGCCCAGTTCTTC. Amino acids: CASSTALGQGLAQFF.

The CDR3: CASSSLAGDNEQFF. CDR3 DNA sequence: TGCGCCAGCAGCTCCCTAGCGGGGGACAATGAGCAGTTCTTC. The gene calls are TRBV5-1 and TRBJ2-1; 10 nucleotides match TRBD2. The CDR3 contains 14 residues. Germline-derived CDR1 and CDR2 are SGHRS and YFSETQ. V lost 3 bases, J lost 5 bases, and 2 bases stayed unmatched.

V and J are TRBV28 and TRBJ2-2; no firm D call. This CDR3 is 12 amino acids long. Germline assignment: CDR1 MDHEN and CDR2 SYDVKM. The V gene lost 2 bases and the J gene lost 7 bases, with 5 bases spanning the gap. CDR3 sequence: CASSLGLGELFF. In DNA form, the CDR3 reads TGTGCCAGCAGTTTAGGGCTCGGGGAGCTGTTTTTT.

The V gene is TRBV5-1, the J gene TRBJ2-1, with D unclear. From germline, CDR1 is SGHRS and CDR2 YFSETQ. V lost 5 bases, J lost 7 bases, and 10 bases lay in between. This CDR3 region has 12 residues. The chain's CDR3 is CASSFTRNEQFF. CDR3 bases: TGCGCCAGCAGTTTTACTCGTAATGAGCAGTTCTTC.

The gene calls are TRBV19 and TRBJ2-5, with 7 bases identical to TRBD1. V gave up 3 bases and J gave up 5 bases; unmatched junction bases: 9. The CDR3 spans 15 residues. In germline, CDR1 is LNHDA, CDR2 SQIVND (reference sequence). For the CDR3, the DNA is TGTGCCAGTAGTATTTTCGCAGGGGGAACCGAGACCCAGTACTTC. Amino acid sequence: CASSIFAGGTETQYF.

The CDR3 is CASSHDRSGKQETQYF. The CDR3, as DNA: TGTGCCAGCTCCCATGACAGGTCGGGAAAACAAGAGACCCAGTACTTC. The chain carries TRBV18 and TRBJ2-5, with a possible D match to TRBD1 (6 bases). Germline CDR1 KGHSH, CDR2 LQKENI. Trimming removed 6 bases from V and 2 bases from J, with 19 bases in between. The CDR3 has 16 amino acids.

This clone occurred a few times. The rearrangement uses TRBV19 and TRBJ2-2; tentative D call: TRBD2 (5 bases). The CDR3 contains 13 residues. Germline values: CDR1 LNHDA, CDR2 SQIVND (reference sequence). Trimming took off 7 bases at V and 7 bases at J, with 13 bases between the two ends. The chain's CDR3 is CASTPRGFGELFF. The CDR3 bases are TGTGCCAGTACTCCTCGGGGTTTCGGGGAGCTGTTTTTT.

The V and J genes are TRBV9 and TRBJ2-1; a possible D gene is TRBD1 (6 bases). This CDR3 spans 17 amino acids. Trimming stripped 0 bases from V and 7 bases from J, with 20 bases between. Germline V lookup: CDR1 SGDLS, CDR2 YYNGEE. CDR3 in DNA: TGTGCCAGCAGCGTAGTGTCGGGGACAACTTTTGGTAATGAGCAGTTCTTC. Its translation is CASSVVSGTTFGNEQFF.

The chain recombines TRBV20-1 with TRBJ2-1; no firm D call. Germline V lookup: CDR1 DFQATT, CDR2 SNEGSKA (reference sequence). V gave up 5 bases and J gave up 10 bases, with 9 bases separating them. This CDR3 is built from 10 residues. The CDR3, as DNA: TGCAGTGCTCACTCGGTCGAGCAGTTCTTC. Amino acid sequence: CSAHSVEQFF.

The rearrangement uses TRBV28 and TRBJ2-7; 8 nucleotides line up with TRBD1. V dropped 6 bases and J dropped 2; count of bases not matched to a gene: 6. This CDR3 comprises 14 residues. CDR1 is MDHEN, CDR2 SYDVKM, per germline. For the CDR3, the DNA is TGTGCCAGCAGCTGGGACAGGACAACCTACGAGCAGTACTTC. Protein: CASSWDRTTYEQYF.

J is TRBJ1-5 and V is TRBV2, with D maybe TRBD1 (5 bases). The V gene's germline CDR1 is SNHLY and CDR2 FYNNEI. The CDR3 covers 14 residues. V lost 6 bases, J lost 7 bases, and 16 bases lay in between. The CDR3 loop is CASSPGSTKQPQHF. In DNA form, the CDR3 reads TGTGCCAGCAGCCCAGGGTCCACGAAACAGCCCCAGCATTTT.

The DNA of the CDR3 is TGTGCCAGCAGTCCGCCGGGACAGAGCTATGGCTACACCTTC. Translation gives CASSPPGQSYGYTF. The chain carries TRBV27 and TRBJ1-2; TRBD1 matches at 7 bases. The CDR3 runs to 14 residues. From germline, CDR1 is MNHEY and CDR2 SMNVEV (reference sequence). V shed 5 bases, J shed 4 bases, and the junction held 7 bases outside the gene matches.

This clone was seen just once. The V and J genes are TRBV27 and TRBJ2-7, with 7 positions matching TRBD1. V dropped 6 bases and J dropped 1; count of bases not matched to a gene: 9. This CDR3 spans 15 amino acids. Germline CDR1 reads MNHEY; CDR2 reads SMNVEV (reference sequence). CDR3 in amino acids: CASSPTGTLSYEQYF. The CDR3, as DNA: TGTGCCAGCAGCCCGACAGGGACGTTATCCTACGAGCAGTACTTC.

As to this clone: The junction departs from germline at one end; a sequencing error may be responsible. Within the sample, other DNA sequences also encode this same CDR3. The chain uses TRBV10-3 and TRBJ2-1; 10 bases are a match to TRBD2. In germline, CDR1 is ENHRY, CDR2 SYGVKD. The CDR3 length is 18 residues. Here the CDR3 reads CAISESASGGAFSNEQFF. CDR3 coding DNA: TGTGCTATCAGTGAGTCGGCCAGCGGGGGGGCCTTTTCGAATGAGCAGTTCTTC.

The genes are TRBV7-2 and TRBJ2-2; the match to TRBD1 covers 8 bases. V lost 5 bases, J lost 5 bases, and 13 bases stayed unmatched. Germline CDR1 is SGHTA and CDR2 is FQGNSA. The CDR3 extends over 17 amino acids. The CDR3 spells CASSQNTGQAGTGELFF. For the CDR3, the DNA is TGTGCCAGCAGCCAAAACACGGGACAGGCAGGGACCGGGGAGCTGTTTTTT.

The chain is built from TRBV30 and TRBJ1-1; D is possibly TRBD1 (5 bases). V lost 4 bases, J lost 0 bases, and 15 bases lay in between. From germline, CDR1 is GTSNPN and CDR2 SVGIG (reference sequence). The CDR3 has 15 amino acids. The CDR3, as DNA: TGTGCCTGGACGAGGTCAGGAGGGGTGAACACTGAAGCTTTCTTT. This gives the protein CAWTRSGGVNTEAFF.

This clone was detected only once. The gene calls are TRBV10-3 and TRBJ1-1; D uncertain. Germline values: CDR1 ENHRY, CDR2 SYGVKD. V lost 1 base and J 5 bases, leaving 8 bases between the germline ends. This CDR3 has 13 residues. CDR3 bases: TGTGCCATCAGTGAGTTGGTAGCTACTGAAGCTTTCTTT. This translates into CAISELVATEAFF.

This clone has a single count. This chain joins TRBV2 and TRBJ2-3, with no clear D. V lost 6 bases, J lost 0 bases, and 19 bases lay in between. Germline CDR1 SNHLY, CDR2 FYNNEI. This CDR3 spans 17 amino acids. The CDR3 nucleotides read TGTGCCAGCAGCTCGTTAGCCGGTCTCTCTAGCACAGATACGCAGTATTTT. The encoded protein is CASSSLAGLSSTDTQYF.

The chain combines TRBV19 with TRBJ1-1; D gene unclear. Germline lookup yields CDR1 LNHDA and CDR2 SQIVND (reference sequence). This CDR3 contains 12 residues. Trimming pared 5 bases from V and 8 bases from J, leaving 12 bases between. Here the CDR3 DNA reads TGTGCCAGTAGTTACGGGTCGGGGGAAGCTTTCTTT. It translates to CASSYGSGEAFF. The variable domain in full, completed from reference TRBV19 and TRBJ1-1, reads DGGITQSPKYLFRKEGQNVTLSCEQNLNHDAMYWYRQDPGQGLRLIYYSQIVNDFQKGDIAEGYSVSREKKESFPLTVTSAQKNPTAFYLCASSYGSGEAFFGQGTRLTVV.

This sequence joins TRBV19 and TRBJ1-1, with a tentative D call TRBD1 (5 bases). The V gene lost 4 bases and the J gene lost 1 base, with 7 bases spanning the gap. In germline, CDR1 is LNHDA, CDR2 SQIVND (reference sequence). The CDR3 is 13 residues long. CDR3 DNA sequence: TGTGCCAGTAGTACTGACAGGAACACTGAAGCTTTCTTT. It codes for CASSTDRNTEAFF.

The genes are TRBV7-2 and TRBJ1-6; D may be TRBD1 (5 bases). V was shortened by 7 bases and J by 10 bases, with 17 bases between the two germline ends. CDR3 length equals 14 residues. The germline V gene encodes CDR1 SGHTA and CDR2 FQGNSA. The CDR3 DNA is TGTGCCAGCACCCCTCAGGGAGGAGGCTCACCCCTCCACTTT. Translation gives CASTPQGGGSPLHF.

The genes are TRBV11-3 and TRBJ2-1, with 9 bases matching TRBD2. Per germline, CDR1 SGHNT and CDR2 YENEEA. Losses at the gene ends were 4 bases for V and 2 bases for J; bases not matched to a gene: 3. The CDR3 is made up of 15 amino acids. DNA of the CDR3: TGTGCCAGCAGCTCCGCGGGGGGGCCCTACAATGAGCAGTTCTTC. It encodes CASSSAGGPYNEQFF.

This chain links TRBV10-2 with TRBJ1-1, with unresolved D. The germline V gene encodes CDR1 WSHSY and CDR2 SAAADI. V was shortened by 1 base and J by 0 bases, with 3 bases between the two germline ends. This CDR3 region has 13 residues. The CDR3 coding sequence is TGCGCCAGCAGTGAGTTCATGAACACTGAAGCTTTCTTT. Amino acids: CASSEFMNTEAFF.

This chain uses TRBV2 with TRBJ2-3; TRBD1 might be the D (6 bases). The germline CDR1 and CDR2 sequences are SNHLY and FYNNEI. Trimming removed 6 bases at V and 2 bases at J, with 12 bases between. The CDR3 loop spans 14 amino acids. CDR3: CASSYQGSTDTQYF. In DNA form, the CDR3 reads TGTGCCAGCAGCTACCAGGGGTCCACAGATACGCAGTATTTT.

The V and J genes are TRBV6-1 and TRBJ2-7; D unresolved. Germline CDR1 and CDR2: MNHNS and SASEGT. This CDR3 is built from 13 residues. Trimming shortened V by 2 bases and J by 5 bases, and 10 bases separated the two germline ends. This CDR3 is CASSELGINEQYF. In nucleotides, the CDR3 is TGTGCCAGCAGTGAACTAGGTATCAACGAGCAGTACTTC.

This clone was seen a few times. The chain uses TRBV28 and TRBJ2-7; 13 bases line up with TRBD2. The CDR3 is 20 residues long. Germline V gene lookup returns CDR1 MDHEN and CDR2 SYDVKM. Losses at the gene ends were 5 bases for V and 2 bases for J; bases not matched to a gene: 18. The CDR3 loop is CASSPSPGGLAGILPYEQYF. The CDR3, as DNA: TGTGCCAGCAGTCCTTCGCCGGGGGGACTAGCGGGAATACTTCCCTACGAGCAGTACTTC.